The entry below describes one TCR beta chain. The CDR3 runs to 14 residues. Germline assignment: CDR1 MNHEY and CDR2 SVGEGT. Trimming took off 6 bases at V and 6 bases at J, with 15 bases between the two ends. This entry is derived from a study of T cells in Graves' hyperthyroidism and ophthalmopathy. TCR beta CDR3 regions were amplified from RNA transcripts. Using the HTBI primer set, a first-round RT-PCR was run on the TCR CDR3. TCRdb processed the multiplex PCR reads anew with MiXCR; each CDR3 protein has one entry. The data show about 640,000 distinct CDR3 sequences, with about 14% seen just once and about 12% held by the top ten.

The chain couples TRBV6-2 or TRBV6-3 to TRBJ2-1; D may be TRBD1 or TRBD2 (5 bases each). The sequenced sample was blood. The clonotype was recovered from a woman aged 45-59 years with Graves' ophthalmopathy. The CDR3 loop is CASRSGGAGNEQFF. In DNA form, the CDR3 reads TGTGCCAGCAGATCTGGGGGTGCCGGCAATGAGCAGTTCTTC.